The 9 T cell receptor beta chains given below trace back to one sample, sequenced in a study of Ad26.COV2.S vaccination and SARS-CoV-2 variants. Treatment specified: roughly 18 received Ad26.COV2.S at low or high dose, single or two shots; roughly five received placebo; per-sample allocation not given. Sample collection was performed on day 63 after the first vaccine or placebo injection. The table came from immunoSEQ multiplex PCR; TCRdb's copy has only in-frame clones and leaves some out. The profile shows 410,000 or so clones, approximately 90% of them singletons. Source: peripheral blood, taken in a trial of Ad26.COV2.S vaccine versus placebo. These TCRs come from a person between 18 and 60 years old who received the Ad26.COV2.S COVID-19 vaccine or a placebo.

This chain joins TRBV5-1 and TRBJ2-5; 8 nucleotides match TRBD2. In germline, CDR1 is SGHRS, CDR2 YFSETQ. This CDR3 comprises 17 residues. The trim removed 3 bases at V and 4 bases at J, leaving 14 bases unmatched. The CDR3 is CASSSHPGLGEPETQYF. CDR3 sequence (DNA): TGCGCCAGCAGCTCACATCCGGGACTAGGAGAACCAGAGACCCAGTACTTC.

The chain couples TRBV12-2 to TRBJ2-1; the D call in the table, TRBD1, was not verified against the DNA. TRBV12-2 is annotated as a pseudogene. CDR3 size: 15 residues. The CDR3, as DNA: TGTGCAAGTCGCTACCGACAGGGGCCCTACAATGAGCAGTTCTTC. It codes for CASRYRQGPYNEQFF.

The chain combines TRBV20-1 with TRBJ2-5; weak D call: TRBD2 (5 bases). Between the trimmed V and J ends, which lost 6 bases and 4 bases, there was a span of 9 bases. From germline, CDR1 is DFQATT and CDR2 SNEGSKA (reference sequence). This CDR3 region has 11 residues. This CDR3 is CSAIEGETQYF. The CDR3 DNA is TGCAGTGCAATAGAGGGAGAGACCCAGTACTTC.

CDR3 nucleotides: TGCGCCAGCAGCTCGTTACGAGACAGTAACTATGGCTACACCTTC. Residues: CASSSLRDSNYGYTF. V is TRBV5-1 and J is TRBJ1-2; D is possibly TRBD1 (5 bases). Germline V gene lookup returns CDR1 SGHRS and CDR2 YFSETQ. Deletions cut 3 bases from V and 1 base from J, with 13 bases between. The length of the CDR3 is 15 residues.

V is TRBV6-5 and J is TRBJ2-1; possible D gene TRBD2, 5 bases. Germline V CDR1 and CDR2: MNHEY, SVGAGI. Trimming cost V 9 bases and J 8 bases, with 23 bases left between them. The CDR3 is 15 residues long. The CDR3: CASRRGRIMGDEQFF. Here the CDR3 DNA reads TGTGCCAGTCGTAGAGGGCGGATCATGGGTGATGAGCAGTTCTTC.

This clone occurred once. CDR3 in DNA: TGTGCCAGCAGTCTTGACAGGAATTCACCCCTCCACTTT. This encodes CASSLDRNSPLHF. V usage is TRBV6-5 and J usage is TRBJ1-6, with D perhaps TRBD1 (6 bases). CDR1 and CDR2 (germline): MNHEY, SVGAGI. This CDR3 comprises 13 residues. Trimming left V 5 bases short and J 7 bases short, with 9 bases between.

The genes are TRBV19 and TRBJ2-5, with D perhaps given as TRBD1 or TRBD2 (5 bases each). Germline CDR1 LNHDA, CDR2 SQIVND (reference sequence). V gave up 5 bases and J gave up 1 base, with 11 bases separating them. The length of the CDR3 is 14 residues. The CDR3 sequence: CASSLSGPQETQYF. In DNA, the CDR3 is TGTGCCAGTAGTTTATCGGGACCCCAAGAGACCCAGTACTTC.

In this sample, this clone turned up a few times. Distinct nucleotide sequences in the sample also encode this CDR3. The chain uses TRBV12-5 and TRBJ1-1; unclear D gene. The CDR3 runs to 16 residues. Trimming pared 0 bases from V and 0 bases from J, leaving 11 bases between. CDR1 and CDR2 (germline): LGHNT, FRNRAP. The CDR3 nucleotides are TGTGCTAGTGGTTTGGTACTAGGTCAGATGAACACTGAAGCTTTCTTT. Translation: CASGLVLGQMNTEAFF. Combining the CDR3 with reference TRBV12-5 and TRBJ1-1 gives the whole variable domain DARVTQTPRHKVTEMGQEVTMRCQPILGHNTVFWYRQTMMQGLELLAYFRNRAPLDDSGMPKDRFSAEMPDATLATLKIQPSEPRDSAVYFCASGLVLGQMNTEAFFGQGTRLTVV.

The V gene is TRBV30, the J gene TRBJ2-5, with 7 nucleotides matching TRBD1. This CDR3 is 13 amino acids long. Germline CDR1 and CDR2: GTSNPN and SVGIG (reference sequence). V lost 4 bases and J lost 1; bases outside the gene matches: 3. Here the CDR3 DNA reads TGTGCCTGGACACGGACAGGCCAAGAGACCCAGTACTTC. Its protein is CAWTRTGQETQYF.